This T cell receptor (beta chain) was sequenced during a study of response to subunit inactivated influenza vaccine (dated 2018 in TCRdb). Regarding the research as a whole: Deep quantitative T cell receptor repertoire profiling was used in the study to track responses to a trivalent subunit inactivated influenza vaccine. The investigation overall reported the following: The authors suggested that each seasonal influenza vaccination may recruit only a limited number of new T cells.

This clonotype was counted between two and nine times. The specificity of this receptor is unknown. No much larger clone is present one base from it, and per-base qualities are unavailable. Looking up the germline V gene yields CDR1 SGHTA and CDR2 FQGNSA. The CDR3 holds 15 amino acids from the cysteine to the phenylalanine. Only the CDR3 part of the read is kept: 45 bases, read in frame from the first base. The trim is 1 base for V and 2 bases for J, with a gap of 12 bases between the germline ends. Library prep was done by RT-PCR. Sequencing used an Illumina HiSeq 2500. TCRdb trimmed the raw reads at Q25, called clones with MiXCR and kept productive beta chains. Each CDR3 protein gets just one entry, which takes the most common genes and DNA from the rows behind it. The sample table records around 540,000 distinct CDR3 sequences; about an eighth of these occur just once. The biggest ten clones account for roughly a tenth of the sample.

The sequencing used PBMCs from blood, collected on the day of vaccination. This clonotype was obtained from a man between 45 and 60 years old who received an inactivated influenza vaccine. Donor details come from another sample of the same person, matched by shared clones. The sequence is built from TRBV7-2 and TRBJ2-7; a tentative D call is TRBD2 (5 bases match). CDR3 protein: CASSLVRGEAYEQYF. The DNA reads as follows: TGTGCCAGCAGCTTAGTACGGGGAGAAGCCTACGAGCAGTACTTC.